These 24 T cell receptor beta chains originate from one sample sequenced in a study of CD8 T cells in ankylosing spondylitis. TCRdb redid the calling of the 5' RACE reads with MiXCR, one entry per CDR3 protein. The repertoire holds 200,000 to 250,000 distinct CDR3 sequences, with about 10% as singletons. Input material: blood, either unsorted or a sorted T cell fraction (not recorded which). These receptors came from a male donor with ankylosing spondylitis or in good health (not recorded which).

This clonotype was recorded many times. This chain joins TRBV5-1 and TRBJ2-1; 7 bases agree with TRBD2. The CDR3 sequence is 17 residues long. Germline-derived CDR1 and CDR2 are SGHRS and YFSETQ. V lost 0 bases and J lost 6; bases outside the gene matches: 12. CDR3 amino acids: CASSLAGIVTGGNEQFF. The CDR3 DNA reads as TGCGCCAGCAGCTTGGCCGGGATTGTAACGGGGGGCAATGAGCAGTTCTTC.

This clonotype has ten or more counts. The chain links TRBV12-3 or TRBV12-4 to TRBJ1-2; D not resolved. V lost 2 bases, J lost 10 bases, and 14 bases lay in between. The CDR3 consists of 13 residues. Here the CDR3 DNA reads TGTGCCAGCAGTTTATTTGGTGCGGGAGTCTACACCTTC. The encoded protein is CASSLFGAGVYTF.

This clonotype was seen ten or more times. The CDR3 bases are TGCAGCGTTATTAACAGGGGGTCCTTTGCTTTCTTT. Translating it yields CSVINRGSFAFF. The rearrangement joins TRBV29-1 to TRBJ1-1; 8 bases agree with TRBD1. The CDR3 sequence is 12 residues long. The V segment lost 5 bases and the J segment 11 bases; nucleotides outside the gene matches: 10. Germline values: CDR1 SQVTM, CDR2 ANQGSEA.

The J gene is TRBJ2-5, the V gene TRBV29-1; a weak D match, TRBD2 (5 bases). The CDR3 runs 12 residues. Trimming pared 8 bases from V and 4 bases from J, leaving 14 bases between. CDR1 is SQVTM and CDR2 is ANQGSEA in the germline V gene. The CDR3 protein is CSNGGVGETQYF. The CDR3 region has the DNA TGCAGCAATGGAGGAGTTGGAGAGACCCAGTACTTC. The full variable domain, its missing parts supplied by reference TRBV29-1 and TRBJ2-5, is SAVISQKPSRDICQRGTSLTIQCQVDSQVTMMFWYRQQPGQSLTLIATANQGSEATYESGFVIDKFPISRPNLTFSTLTVSNMSPEDSSIYLCSNGGVGETQYFGPGTRLLVL.

This clonotype showed up many times. The V call is TRBV20-1, the J call TRBJ2-5, with D tentatively TRBD2 (5 bases). The CDR3 runs 14 residues. CDR1 and CDR2 from the germline V gene are DFQATT and SNEGSKA (reference sequence). The CDR3 bases are TGCAGCCTAGCTGGGTCCCCGTACCAAGAGACCCAGTACTTC. It is translated as CSLAGSPYQETQYF.

This clonotype was counted many times. The chain combines TRBV20-1 with TRBJ2-6; D is perhaps TRBD1 (5 bases). This CDR3 has 14 amino acids. Germline V CDR1 and CDR2: DFQATT, SNEGSKA (reference sequence). Trimming pared 3 bases from V and 4 bases from J, leaving 10 bases between. The CDR3: CSASLPGGANVLTF. The CDR3 nucleotides read TGCAGTGCTAGCCTCCCAGGGGGGGCCAACGTCCTGACTTTC.

This rearrangement joins TRBV6-5 to TRBJ2-1; D not resolved. Between the trimmed V and J ends, which lost 4 bases and 4 bases, there was a span of 8 bases. Germline V CDR1 and CDR2: MNHEY, SVGAGI. This CDR3 has 13 amino acids. CDR3 protein: CASSSYLYNEQFF. CDR3 DNA: TGTGCCAGCAGTTCCTACTTGTACAATGAGCAGTTCTTC.

The rearrangement joins TRBV28 to TRBJ2-7; D gene ambiguous. The CDR3 has 12 amino acids. V shed 2 bases and J shed 7 bases, with 9 bases lying between them. CDR1 is MDHEN, CDR2 SYDVKM, per germline. DNA of the CDR3: TGTGCCAGCAGTTTAAGGTTGGGTGAGCAGTACTTC. The encoded protein is CASSLRLGEQYF. The full variable domain, with the rest looked up from reference TRBV28 and TRBJ2-7, is DVKVTQSSRYLVKRTGEKVFLECVQDMDHENMFWYRQDPGLGLRLIYFSYDVKMKEKGDIPEGYSVSREKKERFSLILESASTNQTSMYLCASSLRLGEQYFGPGTRLTVT.

This chain links TRBV11-2 with TRBJ1-6, with D unclear. V was clipped by 2 bases and J by 0 bases, with 20 bases between them. CDR3 length: 20 residues. Germline loops: CDR1 SGHAT, CDR2 FQNNGV. The CDR3 nucleotides read TGTGCCAGCAGCTTACCTACCTCAGCGATTCGGAGCTCCTATAATTCACCCCTCCACTTT. This sequence encodes CASSLPTSAIRSSYNSPLHF. Full variable domain (missing parts from reference TRBV11-2 and TRBJ1-6): EAGVAQSPRYKIIEKRQSVAFWCNPISGHATLYWYQQILGQGPKLLIQFQNNGVVDDSQLPKDRFSAERLKGVDSTLKIQPAKLEDSAVYLCASSLPTSAIRSSYNSPLHFGNGTRLTVT.

V usage is TRBV7-9 and J usage is TRBJ2-1; TRBD2 matches at 12 bases. Germline V lookup: CDR1 SEHNR, CDR2 FQNEAQ (reference sequence). This CDR3 has 15 amino acids. V was clipped by 6 bases and J by 9 bases; unmatched bases: 9. The CDR3 nucleotides read TGTGCCAGCAGTCCTAGCGGGAGGGCCCTCGGTGAGCAGTTCTTC. Its translation is CASSPSGRALGEQFF.

CDR3 DNA: TGTGCCAGCAGCTTAGAGGGTTCGAGTAATTCACCCCTCCACTTT. Encoded protein: CASSLEGSSNSPLHF. The chain is built from TRBV7-8 and TRBJ1-6, with unresolved D. Between the trimmed V and J ends, which lost 1 base and 6 bases, there was a span of 10 bases. Germline V gene sequence: CDR1 SGHVS, CDR2 FQNEAQ. This CDR3 is 15 amino acids long.

This clonotype was found many times. In nucleotides, the CDR3 is TGCAGTGCTGACGTAGCTGGCGCCTACAATGAGCAGTTCTTC. Translating gives CSADVAGAYNEQFF. The V call is TRBV20-1, the J call TRBJ2-1, with D unclear. The germline CDR1 and CDR2 sequences are DFQATT and SNEGSKA (reference sequence). CDR3 length equals 14 residues. V dropped 5 bases and J dropped 2 bases, with 13 bases sitting between them.

The V call is TRBV29-1, the J call TRBJ1-2, with D unclear. The CDR3 consists of 13 residues. CDR1 and CDR2 (germline): SQVTM, ANQGSEA. V was pared by 3 bases and J by 2 bases, with 10 bases between. DNA for the CDR3: TGCAGCGTTGAGCAGGCCCGAAACTATGGCTACACCTTC. Translation gives CSVEQARNYGYTF.

This clonotype was counted ten times or more. The chain recombines TRBV20-1 with TRBJ2-5; TRBD1 aligns across 7 bases. Germline assignment: CDR1 DFQATT and CDR2 SNEGSKA (reference sequence). The length of the CDR3 is 14 residues. The ends lost 6 bases at V and 2 bases at J; junction bases unmatched: 9. CDR3 in DNA: TGCAGTGCCCCCGGACAGGAGACACAAGAGACCCAGTACTTC. It translates to CSAPGQETQETQYF.

This clonotype was observed many times. This chain joins TRBV6-5 and TRBJ1-1; 8 bases match TRBD1. The germline V gene has CDR1 MNHEY and CDR2 SVGAGI. CDR3 length: 16 residues. V was clipped by 5 bases and J by 5 bases; unmatched bases: 13. The CDR3 reads CASSHTTGAEGTEAFF. The DNA for the CDR3 is TGTGCCAGCAGTCACACGACAGGGGCTGAGGGTACTGAAGCTTTCTTT.

This clonotype was seen many times. The rearrangement uses TRBV11-2 and TRBJ1-6; 7 bases map to TRBD1. The CDR3 extends over 17 amino acids. CDR1 and CDR2 (germline): SGHAT, FQNNGV. V lost 5 bases and J lost 6; bases outside the gene matches: 13. CDR3 in amino acids: CASSTRDGTALNSPLHF. In nucleotides, the CDR3 is TGTGCCAGCAGCACAAGAGATGGGACAGCCCTTAATTCACCCCTCCACTTT.

This clonotype was detected many times. The chain has TRBV5-1 and TRBJ2-7; D assignment may be TRBD1 or TRBD2 (5 bases each). The V and J ends lost 4 bases and 2 bases respectively, with 13 bases between them. In germline, CDR1 is SGHRS, CDR2 YFSETQ. This CDR3 is built from 14 residues. The CDR3 nucleotides read TGCGCCAGCAGCACCGGGACGGTTCCCTACGAGCAGTACTTC. Its translation: CASSTGTVPYEQYF.

There are many counts of this clonotype. V gene TRBV20-1 combines with J gene TRBJ2-3, with a tentative D call TRBD2 (6 bases). V lost 3 bases, J lost 6 bases, and 19 bases lay in between. Germline assignment: CDR1 DFQATT and CDR2 SNEGSKA (reference sequence). CDR3 length: 15 residues. In DNA form, the CDR3 reads TGCAGTGCTAGTAAGGCAGGAGGGTCCCCGGATACGCAGTATTTT. This encodes CSASKAGGSPDTQYF.

This clonotype was picked up many times. V and J are TRBV10-3 and TRBJ2-5; D gene unclear. The V gene lost 7 bases and the J gene lost 5 bases, with 14 bases spanning the gap. The CDR3 spans 13 residues. CDR1 and CDR2 (germline): ENHRY, SYGVKD. CDR3 loop: CAIKGRMGETQYF. DNA for the CDR3: TGTGCCATCAAGGGCCGTATGGGGGAGACCCAGTACTTC.

V and J are TRBV7-2 and TRBJ2-7; weak D call: TRBD1 (5 bases). The V end was cut by 1 base, the J end by 5 bases, with 18 bases between. The CDR3 runs to 16 residues. Germline CDR1 SGHTA, CDR2 FQGNSA. Here the CDR3 reads CASSLGQGISIHEQYF. Here the CDR3 DNA reads TGTGCCAGCAGCTTAGGGCAGGGAATCTCCATCCACGAGCAGTACTTC.

This chain uses TRBV3-1 with TRBJ2-1; TRBD2 aligns across 9 bases. Per germline, CDR1 LGHDT and CDR2 YNNKEL (reference sequence). V was pared by 1 base and J by 6 bases, with 10 bases of the junction left unmatched. The CDR3 runs 17 residues. The CDR3 loop reads CASSQVIFAGGPNEQFF. The CDR3 DNA is TGTGCCAGCAGCCAAGTTATCTTTGCGGGAGGGCCCAATGAGCAGTTCTTC.

This clonotype came up many times. The gene calls are TRBV10-3 and TRBJ2-1; tentatively, D is TRBD2 (6 bases). V was trimmed by 2 bases and J by 6 bases, leaving 8 bases between them. Germline V gene sequence: CDR1 ENHRY, CDR2 SYGVKD. The CDR3 has 13 residues. CDR3 region: CAISEGGANEQFF. Written as DNA, the CDR3 is TGTGCCATCAGTGAGGGAGGGGCCAATGAGCAGTTCTTC.

This clonotype was picked up one time. The chain recombines TRBV6-2 or TRBV6-3 with TRBJ2-2, with D perhaps matching TRBD1 (5 bases). The germline V and J ends were trimmed by 3 bases and 2 bases, with 7 bases remaining between them. The CDR3 sequence is 14 residues long. The V gene's germline CDR1 is MNHEY and CDR2 SVGEGT. The DNA for the CDR3 is TGTGCCAGCAGTTATGACAGCAACACCGGGGAGCTGTTTTTT. This codes for CASSYDSNTGELFF.

This clonotype was counted a few times. The V gene is TRBV3-1, the J gene TRBJ2-3; 8 positions match TRBD2. CDR1 LGHDT and CDR2 YNNKEL come from the germline V gene (reference sequence). CDR3 length equals 17 residues. With V trimmed by 6 bases and J by 3 bases, 14 bases remained unmatched. The CDR3: CASSRTLAAGRTDTQYF. DNA of the CDR3: TGTGCCAGCAGTCGCACACTAGCGGCGGGACGGACAGATACGCAGTATTTT.